One and the same sample provided the 23 T cell receptor beta chains below, sequenced in a study of blood T cell repertoires in COVID-19. TCRdb's copy holds only in-frame clones and misses some; the assay was immunoSEQ multiplex PCR. The data show some 250,000 clones, with approximately 83% seen just once and over 1.5% held by the top ten. Sample: PBMCs or T cells enriched from blood (not recorded which). These receptors came from a woman aged 45-59 years who had recovered from COVID-19.

V is TRBV27 and J is TRBJ1-6; 10 bases are a match to TRBD1. The CDR3 is 16 amino acids. The germline gives CDR1 MNHEY, CDR2 SMNVEV (reference sequence). V was clipped by 7 bases and J by 9 bases; unmatched bases: 12. The CDR3 coding sequence is TGTGCCAGCACTCTTAAGACAGGGGGCAGTAGTTCACCCCTCCACTTT. Protein: CASTLKTGGSSSPLHF.

The chain links TRBV5-4 to TRBJ2-5; the match to TRBD1 covers 11 bases. The V segment lost 0 bases and the J segment 4 bases; nucleotides outside the gene matches: 2. The CDR3 is 15 residues long. Germline V gene lookup returns CDR1 SGHNT and CDR2 YYREEE (reference sequence). The CDR3 region has the DNA TGTGCCAGCAGCTTGGTGGGGACAGGGGGAGAGACCCAGTACTTC. Residues: CASSLVGTGGETQYF.

This clone was recorded once. The rearrangement joins TRBV5-1 to TRBJ2-3; possible D gene TRBD2, 6 bases. The CDR3 runs 15 residues. CDR1 SGHRS and CDR2 YFSETQ come from the germline V gene. The germline V and J ends were trimmed by 1 base and 2 bases, with 11 bases remaining between them. The CDR3 bases are TGCGCCAGCAGCTTGTCGGGAGACTTCACAGATACGCAGTATTTT. This translates into CASSLSGDFTDTQYF.

This chain links TRBV18 with TRBJ2-7; 7 nucleotides line up with TRBD1. The germline V gene has CDR1 KGHSH and CDR2 LQKENI. Germline trimming cut 6 bases from V and 2 bases from J; bases unmatched to any gene: 7. The length of the CDR3 is 14 residues. The CDR3 loop reads CASSQGVGTYEQYF. The CDR3 bases are TGTGCCAGCTCCCAGGGGGTCGGAACCTACGAGCAGTACTTC.

CDR3 residues: CASSLLQGTQETQYF. The CDR3, as DNA: TGTGCCAGCAGTTTATTGCAGGGCACACAAGAGACCCAGTACTTC. The rearrangement links TRBV28 to TRBJ2-5; D is possibly TRBD1 (5 bases). V dropped 1 base and J dropped 2 bases, with 11 bases sitting between them. Germline V gene data show CDR1 as MDHEN and CDR2 as SYDVKM. The CDR3 has 15 residues.

This rearrangement joins TRBV5-1 to TRBJ2-7; 9 nucleotides line up with TRBD1. Looked up from germline, CDR1 is SGHRS and CDR2 is YFSETQ. Trimming took 2 bases from V and 5 from J; bases not matched to a gene: 8. CDR3 length: 15 residues. Here the CDR3 DNA reads TGCGCCAGCAGCTTTGACAGGGGGGCGGTGAACGAGCAGTACTTC. Protein sequence: CASSFDRGAVNEQYF.

The rearrangement joins TRBV4-2 to TRBJ2-3, with D possibly TRBD2 on 6 matching bases. This CDR3 region has 14 residues. From germline, CDR1 is LGHNA and CDR2 YNFKEQ. V shed 2 bases and J shed 6 bases, with 12 bases lying between them. The chain's CDR3 is CASSQLGGEDTQYF. The DNA of the CDR3 is TGTGCCAGCAGCCAATTAGGCGGGGAGGATACGCAGTATTTT.

V gene TRBV29-1 combines with J gene TRBJ1-1; 7 bases map to TRBD1. CDR1 is SQVTM and CDR2 is ANQGSEA in the germline V gene. Trimming at V came to 0 bases and at J to 1 base, leaving 11 bases not matched to a gene. CDR3 length equals 17 residues. In DNA, the CDR3 is TGCAGCGTTGAAGATTCCCCCCGACAGGGTGGGAACACTGAAGCTTTCTTT. Translating gives CSVEDSPRQGGNTEAFF. Supplemented by reference TRBV29-1 and TRBJ1-1, the full variable domain reads SAVISQKPSRDICQRGTSLTIQCQVDSQVTMMFWYRQQPGQSLTLIATANQGSEATYESGFVIDKFPISRPNLTFSTLTVSNMSPEDSSIYLCSVEDSPRQGGNTEAFFGQGTRLTVV.

The J gene is TRBJ1-3, the V gene TRBV5-1, with D perhaps TRBD1 (5 bases). Trimming took off 1 base at V and 1 base at J, with 12 bases between the two ends. This CDR3 has 16 amino acids. Germline V gives CDR1 SGHRS, CDR2 YFSETQ. The CDR3 coding sequence is TGCGCCAGCAGCTTGTTTGGGGCAGCTTCTGGAAACACCATATATTTT. Its protein is CASSLFGAASGNTIYF.

The chain carries TRBV6-2 or TRBV6-3 and TRBJ1-1; D is ambiguous. The germline gives CDR1 MNHEY, CDR2 SVGEGT. The CDR3 covers 16 residues. The germline V and J ends were trimmed by 2 bases and 0 bases, with 13 bases remaining between them. The CDR3 sequence is CASSYAQNPLNTEAFF. The CDR3 region has the DNA TGTGCCAGCAGTTACGCCCAGAACCCTTTGAACACTGAAGCTTTCTTT.

Written as DNA, the CDR3 is TGCAGTCTAAGCGGGAGGGCCGGTAATGAGCAGTTCTTC. Its protein product is CSLSGRAGNEQFF. The chain joins TRBV29-1 to TRBJ2-1; 10 bases align to TRBD2. Germline-derived CDR1 and CDR2 are SQVTM and ANQGSEA. The CDR3 is 13 amino acids.

V and J are TRBV19 and TRBJ1-1, with 8 bases that match TRBD1. Germline CDR1 is LNHDA and CDR2 is SQIVND (reference sequence). V was clipped by 6 bases and J by 6 bases; unmatched bases: 21. The CDR3 consists of 18 residues. The chain's CDR3 is CASRRSMGARGQYPEAFF. The CDR3 bases are TGTGCCAGTAGAAGGAGTATGGGTGCCAGGGGGCAGTATCCTGAAGCTTTCTTT. Full variable domain (missing parts from reference TRBV19 and TRBJ1-1): DGGITQSPKYLFRKEGQNVTLSCEQNLNHDAMYWYRQDPGQGLRLIYYSQIVNDFQKGDIAEGYSVSREKKESFPLTVTSAQKNPTAFYLCASRRSMGARGQYPEAFFGQGTRLTVV.

The V call is TRBV28, the J call TRBJ2-2, with 12 bases lining up with TRBD2. CDR1 and CDR2 from the germline V gene are MDHEN and SYDVKM. The CDR3 contains 17 residues. With V trimmed by 7 bases and J by 3 bases, 9 bases remained unmatched. CDR3 nucleotides: TGTGCCAGCATGGGGCCTAGCGGGAGGGGGCACACCGGGGAGCTGTTTTTT. It translates to CASMGPSGRGHTGELFF.

The V and J genes are TRBV28 and TRBJ1-2, with a weak D call TRBD1 (5 bases). This CDR3 has 12 residues. Trimming pared 3 bases from V and 7 bases from J, leaving 9 bases between. Germline V gene sequence: CDR1 MDHEN, CDR2 SYDVKM. Written as DNA, the CDR3 is TGTGCCAGCAGTTTCAGGGCATCTGGCTACACCTTC. Translating gives CASSFRASGYTF.

This chain joins TRBV6-5 and TRBJ2-7, with 10 bases matching TRBD2. V was pared by 3 bases and J by 4 bases, with 3 bases of the junction left unmatched. The V gene's germline CDR1 is MNHEY and CDR2 SVGAGI. There are 14 residues in the CDR3. The CDR3 loop reads CASSYLAGVYEQYF. DNA of the CDR3: TGTGCCAGCAGTTATCTAGCGGGAGTATACGAGCAGTACTTC.

This rearrangement joins TRBV5-6 to TRBJ1-5, with D unresolved. Looked up from germline, CDR1 is SGHDT and CDR2 is YYEEEE. The ends were cut back, 3 bases at V and 0 bases at J, with 7 bases in the middle. The CDR3 runs 14 residues. The CDR3, as DNA: TGTGCCAGCAGCTCACAATATAGCAATCAGCCCCAGCATTTT. Protein sequence: CASSSQYSNQPQHF.

DNA for the CDR3: TGTGCCAGCAGTGAAAGAGGCAGGGGCACTGAAGCTTTCTTT. Translating gives CASSERGRGTEAFF. The J gene is TRBJ1-1, the V gene TRBV2; possible D gene TRBD1, 6 bases. V was shortened by 2 bases and J by 4 bases, with 11 bases between the two germline ends. The CDR3 contains 14 residues. The V gene's germline CDR1 is SNHLY and CDR2 FYNNEI.

The V gene is TRBV24-1, the J gene TRBJ2-1; D is perhaps TRBD2 (7 bases). Trimming pared 4 bases from V and 8 bases from J, leaving 20 bases between. This CDR3 has 16 amino acids. CDR1 KGHDR and CDR2 SFDVKD come from the germline V gene. The CDR3 region has the DNA TGTGCCACCAGTGACCTCAGAAGGGGGGGTTTGGATGAGCAGTTCTTC. This encodes CATSDLRRGGLDEQFF.

The rearrangement links TRBV6-4 to TRBJ2-1; 12 positions agree with TRBD1. Germline V gene data show CDR1 as MRHNA and CDR2 as SNTAGT. CDR3 size: 16 residues. Losses at the gene ends were 4 bases for V and 6 bases for J; bases not matched to a gene: 7. CDR3 nucleotide sequence: TGTGCCAGCAGTGCCCAGGGACAGGGGGCTAGCAATGAGCAGTTCTTC. Encoded protein: CASSAQGQGASNEQFF.

CDR3 in amino acids: CASSMGQFNQPQHF. As DNA, the CDR3 is TGTGCCAGCAGTATGGGACAGTTCAATCAGCCCCAGCATTTT. The chain links TRBV6-5 to TRBJ1-5; 7 bases are shared with TRBD1. The V segment lost 5 bases and the J segment 3 bases; nucleotides outside the gene matches: 4. Germline V CDR1 and CDR2: MNHEY, SVGAGI. The CDR3 length is 14 residues.

This clone was recorded a few times. This chain uses TRBV28 with TRBJ1-2; D is possibly TRBD1 (5 bases). There are 13 residues in the CDR3. Between the trimmed V and J ends, which lost 6 bases and 8 bases, there was a span of 16 bases. CDR1 and CDR2 from the germline V gene are MDHEN and SYDVKM. CDR3 nucleotides: TGTGCCAGCAGCCCCGGGGGGAGCGACGGCTACACCTTC. Translated: CASSPGGSDGYTF.

The chain recombines TRBV5-5 with TRBJ1-1, with 10 nucleotides matching TRBD1. The junction had 2 bases not matched to a gene; V was cut back by 3 bases and J by 0 bases. This CDR3 comprises 15 residues. Germline CDR1 and CDR2: SGHKS and YYEKEE (reference sequence). CDR3 coding DNA: TGTGCCAGCAGCTGGACAGGGGGGGTGAACACTGAAGCTTTCTTT. It is translated as CASSWTGGVNTEAFF.

The V and J genes are TRBV2 and TRBJ2-2; 9 positions match TRBD1. This CDR3 spans 16 amino acids. Germline V lookup: CDR1 SNHLY, CDR2 FYNNEI. Trimming removed 1 base from V and 1 base from J; junction bases left unmatched: 1. This CDR3 is CASSEDRGLNTGELFF. The CDR3 DNA follows: TGTGCCAGCAGTGAAGACAGGGGGCTGAACACCGGGGAGCTGTTTTTT.